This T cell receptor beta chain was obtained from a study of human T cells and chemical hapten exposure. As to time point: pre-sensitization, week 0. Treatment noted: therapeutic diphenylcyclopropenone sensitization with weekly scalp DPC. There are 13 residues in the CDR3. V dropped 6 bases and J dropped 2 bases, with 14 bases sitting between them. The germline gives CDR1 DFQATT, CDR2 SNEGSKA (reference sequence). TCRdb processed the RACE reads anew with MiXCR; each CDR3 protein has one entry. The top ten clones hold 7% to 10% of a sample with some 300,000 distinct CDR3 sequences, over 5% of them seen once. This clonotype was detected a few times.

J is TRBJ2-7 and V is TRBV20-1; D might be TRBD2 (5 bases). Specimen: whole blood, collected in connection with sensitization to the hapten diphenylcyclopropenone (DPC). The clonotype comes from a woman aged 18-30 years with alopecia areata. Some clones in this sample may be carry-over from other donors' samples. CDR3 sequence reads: CSAETGVAYEQYF. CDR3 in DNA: TGCAGTGCGGAAACCGGGGTAGCCTACGAGCAGTACTTC.